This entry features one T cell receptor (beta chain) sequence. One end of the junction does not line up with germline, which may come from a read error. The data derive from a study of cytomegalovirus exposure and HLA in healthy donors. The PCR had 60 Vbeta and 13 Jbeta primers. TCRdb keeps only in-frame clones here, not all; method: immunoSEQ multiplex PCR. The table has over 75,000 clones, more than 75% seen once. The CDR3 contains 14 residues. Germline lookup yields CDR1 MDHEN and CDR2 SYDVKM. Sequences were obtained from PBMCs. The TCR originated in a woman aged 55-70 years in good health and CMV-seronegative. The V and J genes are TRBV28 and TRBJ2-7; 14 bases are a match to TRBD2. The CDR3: CASSSGTSGGGWGF. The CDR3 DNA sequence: TGTGCCAGCAGCTCCGGGACTAGCGGGGGTGGGTGGGGGTTC.